These 18 T cell receptor beta chains came from one sample sequenced in a study of T-cell reconstitution after alpha-beta-depleted transplantation in children. Preparing the TCRbeta library involved the use of unique molecular identifiers. A single record per CDR3 protein comes from TCRdb applying MiXCR to the PCR reads. Among approximately 220,000 distinct CDR3 sequences listed, roughly 18% were seen once. The sequenced sample was PBMCs, mostly from graft donor cells, obtained 360 days after TCRalphabeta/CD19-depleted stem cell transplant. The receptors originated from a male patient under 10 years old who had a stem cell transplant for acute lymphoblastic leukemia, so the T cells may come from the graft donor.

This chain joins TRBV5-1 and TRBJ2-1; D is unresolved. Germline lookup yields CDR1 SGHRS and CDR2 YFSETQ. The CDR3 is made up of 15 amino acids. The V end lost 0 bases, the J end lost 2 bases, and 9 bases lay between the germline ends. CDR3 sequence (DNA): TGCGCCAGCAGCTTGGAAGAGCGCCCCTACAATGAGCAGTTCTTC. This gives the protein CASSLEERPYNEQFF. The whole variable domain, remainder taken from reference TRBV5-1 and TRBJ2-1, is KAGVTQTPRYLIKTRGQQVTLSCSPISGHRSVSWYQQTPGQGLQFLFEYFSETQRNKGNFPGRFSGRQFSNSRSEMNVSTLELGDSALYLCASSLEERPYNEQFFGPGTRLTVL.

This chain connects TRBV29-1 to TRBJ2-1; D possibly corresponds to TRBD2 (5 bases). Looked up from germline, CDR1 is SQVTM and CDR2 is ANQGSEA. V lost 2 bases to trimming and J lost 9 bases, with 14 bases between them. This CDR3 comprises 13 residues. In DNA, the CDR3 is TGCAGCGTTGAACCGCTAGCACGAACTGAGCAGTTCTTC. It translates to CSVEPLARTEQFF.

This clonotype was seen only a few times. This chain connects TRBV5-1 to TRBJ2-7, with a possible D match to TRBD2 (5 bases). CDR1 and CDR2 (germline): SGHRS, YFSETQ. The CDR3 spans 14 residues. The ends were cut back, 2 bases at V and 0 bases at J, with 9 bases in the middle. In nucleotides, the CDR3 is TGCGCCAGCAGCTTTAGGGAGAGCTCCTACGAGCAGTACTTC. It translates to CASSFRESSYEQYF.

This chain links TRBV11-1 with TRBJ2-3, with D possibly being TRBD2 (5 bases). The CDR3 is made up of 18 amino acids. Germline CDR1 is SGHAT and CDR2 is FQDESV (reference sequence). Trimming stripped 6 bases from V and 3 bases from J, with 25 bases between. This CDR3 is CASRLSNFAARRTDTQYF. In nucleotides, the CDR3 is TGTGCCAGCAGGTTATCCAATTTCGCCGCAAGGAGGACAGATACGCAGTATTTT.

This clonotype was counted only a few times. The chain recombines TRBV3-1 with TRBJ2-1, with TRBD1 identical over 8 bases. The CDR3 consists of 17 residues. The germline gives CDR1 LGHDT, CDR2 YNNKEL (reference sequence). J was trimmed by 8 bases and V by 0 bases; bases with no gene match: 12. The CDR3 DNA follows: TGTGCCAGCAGCCAAGATGGTTCGGCAGGGGGCTGGGATGAGCAGTTCTTC. This codes for CASSQDGSAGGWDEQFF.

This clonotype was detected a few times. This sequence joins TRBV4-3 and TRBJ2-2; no definite D call. Germline assignment: CDR1 LGHNA and CDR2 YSLEER. Trimming removed 0 bases from V and 0 bases from J, with 5 bases in between. This CDR3 region has 15 residues. In DNA form, the CDR3 reads TGCGCCAGCAGCCAAGACCTAGCGAACACCGGGGAGCTGTTTTTT. Protein: CASSQDLANTGELFF.

The J gene is TRBJ1-3, the V gene TRBV12-3 or TRBV12-4; 7 bases map to TRBD1. There are 16 residues in the CDR3. Trimming cost V 6 bases and J 2 bases; bases outside gene matches: 10. CDR3 sequence: CASRGNRDRTGNTIYF. The CDR3 DNA sequence: TGTGCCAGCAGGGGTAACAGGGACAGAACTGGAAACACCATATATTTT.

The V and J genes are TRBV14 and TRBJ2-2; D ambiguous. With 0 bases removed from V and 0 bases from J, the gap between germline ends came to 14 bases. The CDR3 covers 18 residues. The germline V gene has CDR1 SGHDN and CDR2 FVKESK. The CDR3 reads CASSQEAFSGPNTGELFF. The DNA for the CDR3 is TGTGCCAGCAGCCAAGAAGCATTTTCCGGACCGAACACCGGGGAGCTGTTTTTT.

V and J are TRBV29-1 and TRBJ1-5; no definite D call. CDR1 and CDR2 from the germline V gene are SQVTM and ANQGSEA. With 4 bases removed from V and 0 bases from J, the gap between germline ends came to 10 bases. The CDR3 has 14 amino acids. The CDR3 sequence: CSVAESYSNQPQHF. CDR3 bases: TGCAGCGTTGCTGAATCGTATAGCAATCAGCCCCAGCATTTT.

The rearrangement joins TRBV27 to TRBJ2-7; perhaps TRBD1 as D (5 bases). Trimming shortened V by 3 bases and J by 5 bases, and 8 bases separated the two germline ends. The length of the CDR3 is 12 residues. The germline V gene has CDR1 MNHEY and CDR2 SMNVEV (reference sequence). As DNA, the CDR3 is TGTGCCAGCAGTTTTACAGGTAACGAGCAGTACTTC. It codes for CASSFTGNEQYF.

This clonotype has only a few counts. The DNA for the CDR3 is TGTGCCAGCAGAAAACCTGGGACAGCCTACGAGCAGTACTTC. Translation gives CASRKPGTAYEQYF. The chain couples TRBV6-2 or TRBV6-3 to TRBJ2-7; 7 bases line up with TRBD1. This CDR3 spans 14 amino acids. V was pared by 6 bases and J by 2 bases, with 7 bases of the junction left unmatched. Looked up from germline, CDR1 is MNHEY and CDR2 is SVGEGT.

This clonotype was counted only a few times. The chain has TRBV5-1 and TRBJ2-7; 10 positions agree with TRBD1. The CDR3 loop spans 16 amino acids. CDR1 and CDR2 from the germline V gene are SGHRS and YFSETQ. With 3 bases clipped from V and 2 bases from J, the junction kept 8 bases outside the gene matches. This CDR3 is CASSWAGTGDPYEQYF. CDR3 DNA sequence: TGCGCCAGCAGCTGGGCCGGGACAGGGGATCCCTACGAGCAGTACTTC.

The chain has TRBV20-1 and TRBJ2-3; D could derive from TRBD1 or TRBD2 (6 bases each). The CDR3 has 16 amino acids. V lost 2 bases and J 0 bases, leaving 15 bases between the germline ends. Germline V gene sequence: CDR1 DFQATT, CDR2 SNEGSKA (reference sequence). The DNA for the CDR3 is TGCAGTGCTAGACCAAACGGGGGCCCCAGCACAGATACGCAGTATTTT. Protein sequence: CSARPNGGPSTDTQYF.

This clonotype was observed a handful of times. This sequence joins TRBV3-1 and TRBJ2-7, with D perhaps being TRBD1 or TRBD2 (5 bases each). CDR1 is LGHDT and CDR2 is YNNKEL in the germline V gene (reference sequence). The length of the CDR3 is 15 residues. Trimming stripped 0 bases from V and 3 bases from J, with 12 bases between. The CDR3 loop is CASSQDRGVGYEQYF. CDR3 coding DNA: TGTGCCAGCAGCCAAGATCGGGGCGTAGGCTACGAGCAGTACTTC.

The chain recombines TRBV12-3 or TRBV12-4 with TRBJ2-7; maybe TRBD1 (6 bases). The germline V and J ends were trimmed by 6 bases and 3 bases, with 18 bases remaining between them. This CDR3 is built from 15 residues. CDR3: CASSPPALGGYEQYF. The CDR3 DNA reads as TGTGCCAGCAGCCCCCCTGCCCTAGGGGGCTACGAGCAGTACTTC.

This rearrangement joins TRBV5-1 to TRBJ2-1, with 10 bases fitting TRBD2. Germline V gene data show CDR1 as SGHRS and CDR2 as YFSETQ. Trimming took 3 bases from V and 8 from J; bases not matched to a gene: 8. CDR3 size: 15 residues. CDR3 sequence: CASSWSGRAMDEQFF. The CDR3 nucleotides are TGCGCCAGCAGCTGGAGCGGGAGGGCCATGGATGAGCAGTTCTTC.

In its sample, this clonotype was seen many times. The chain recombines TRBV12-3 or TRBV12-4 with TRBJ2-5, with TRBD2 identical over 9 bases. The CDR3 is 15 amino acids. The trim removed 3 bases at V and 0 bases at J, leaving 2 bases unmatched. Here the CDR3 DNA reads TGTGCCAGCAGTTTCGCGGGGGGGGACCAAGAGACCCAGTACTTC. Amino acid sequence: CASSFAGGDQETQYF.

The table lists this clonotype with many counts. The V call is TRBV10-3, the J call TRBJ2-1; TRBD2 aligns across 9 bases. The J segment lost 8 bases and the V segment lost 4 bases, leaving 6 bases of the junction unmatched. The CDR3 spans 14 residues. Looked up from germline, CDR1 is ENHRY and CDR2 is SYGVKD. In DNA form, the CDR3 reads TGTGCCATCAGTGTTGAGACTAGCGGCCATGAGCAGTTCTTC. This codes for CAISVETSGHEQFF.